This T cell receptor beta chain was identified in a study of OX40 agonist ivuxolimab in advanced cancers. Across the whole study: The mean age was roughly 60 years, ranging from 23 to 79, with about four fifths of participants male.

This CDR3 contains 14 residues. The V gene's germline CDR1 is SGHRS and CDR2 YFSETQ. V gave up 0 bases and J gave up 9 bases; unmatched junction bases: 4. About this clone: Its cognate antigen is unknown.

Profiling relied on immunoSEQ multiplex PCR, and the TCRdb table lists in-frame clones only, not all of them. The repertoire holds 70,000 to 80,000 clones, with 80% to 85% as singletons. Study conclusions and caveats: People who partly responded at 0.1-3.0 mg/kg had some of the least clonal expansion seen. Certain nonresponding patients likewise had low normalized T-cell clonal expansion.

The genes are TRBV5-1 and TRBJ2-1; 9 bases align to TRBD1. This receptor was obtained from an adult with an advanced solid tumor such as melanoma, head and neck, liver or kidney cancer. Sequencing used CD4+ or CD8+ T cells sorted from blood, obtained in a trial of the OX40 agonist ivuxolimab. Here the CDR3 reads CASSLAGQGTEQFF. CDR3 in DNA: TGCGCCAGCAGCTTGGCTGGACAGGGGACTGAGCAGTTCTTC.